This TCR beta chain was identified in a study of blood T cell repertoires in COVID-19. Study as a whole: Acute and convalescent COVID-19 specimens originated in the United States, Italy and Spain.

The CDR3 is made up of 13 amino acids. V lost 8 bases to trimming and J lost 4 bases, with 14 bases between them. Germline V CDR1 and CDR2: SGHVS, FQNEAQ. TCRdb's table, derived via immunoSEQ multiplex PCR, lists solely in-frame clones and lacks some. The repertoire holds some 11,000 clones, around 90% seen once, with approximately 30% in the top ten. V is TRBV7-8 and J is TRBJ1-2; possibly TRBD1 for D (5 bases). The TCR originated in a woman aged 65 to 85 with active COVID-19. The source material was peripheral blood. Written as DNA, the CDR3 is TGTGCCAGCCGCCGGGGCCTGGGCTATGGCTACACCTTC. Its protein product is CASRRGLGYGYTF.